The 12 T cell receptor beta chains listed next were all sequenced from one sample in a study of PD-1 blockade in classical Hodgkin lymphoma. TCRdb's table, derived via immunoSEQ multiplex PCR, lists solely in-frame clones and lacks some. The repertoire includes tens of thousands of clones, less than 85% of them detected once, and 15% to 20% sits in the top ten. In every patient, relapse followed autologous stem cell transplantation, while exposure to brentuximab vedotin differed. Material: peripheral blood mononuclear cells (PBMCs), obtained before the second cycle of nivolumab. All receptors derive from a human donor with classical Hodgkin lymphoma.

The gene calls are TRBV6-5 and TRBJ2-7, with 7 bases identical to TRBD1. Germline assignment: CDR1 MNHEY and CDR2 SVGAGI. The CDR3 has 14 amino acids. V lost 3 bases, J lost 4 bases, and 6 bases stayed unmatched. The CDR3 DNA reads as TGTGCCAGCAGTTATGGGACAGACCTTTACGAGCAGTACTTC. Its translation is CASSYGTDLYEQYF.

The rearrangement links TRBV7-2 to TRBJ1-2, with a weak D call TRBD1 (6 bases). The CDR3 has 13 residues. CDR1 is SGHTA and CDR2 is FQGNSA in the germline V gene. Trimming shortened V by 5 bases and J by 10 bases, and 17 bases separated the two germline ends. The DNA for the CDR3 is TGTGCCAGCAGCCCCCGGTCACAGGGTTTCTACACCTTC. Protein sequence: CASSPRSQGFYTF.

The chain carries TRBV20-1 and TRBJ2-5; D uncertain. CDR1 is DFQATT and CDR2 is SNEGSKA in the germline V gene (reference sequence). The CDR3 extends over 11 amino acids. The V end lost 5 bases, the J end lost 0 bases, and 4 bases lay between the germline ends. CDR3 DNA sequence: TGCAGTGCTGGAAACCAAGAGACCCAGTACTTC. Encoded protein: CSAGNQETQYF.

The chain combines TRBV4-2 with TRBJ1-2; D gene uncertain. The CDR3 has 15 residues. V lost 0 bases, J lost 4 bases, and 12 bases lay in between. The germline CDR1 and CDR2 sequences are LGHNA and YNFKEQ. CDR3 nucleotides: TGTGCCAGCAGCCAAGAGCTGAGGCAGGTCTATGGCTACACCTTC. Encoded protein: CASSQELRQVYGYTF.

A single count supports this clone. The chain links TRBV5-5 to TRBJ2-1, with D possibly matching TRBD1 (5 bases). Looked up from germline, CDR1 is SGHKS and CDR2 is YYEKEE (reference sequence). V was clipped by 4 bases and J by 4 bases, with 15 bases between them. The CDR3 consists of 15 residues. The CDR3 sequence is CASSPDITNYNEQFF. CDR3 nucleotides: TGTGCCAGCAGCCCGGACATCACCAATTACAATGAGCAGTTCTTC.

V and J are TRBV6-4 and TRBJ1-1; 9 bases are shared with TRBD1. V lost 3 bases and J lost 0; bases outside the gene matches: 8. The CDR3 length is 17 residues. Germline assignment: CDR1 MRHNA and CDR2 SNTAGT. CDR3 region: CASSEGIGTGMNTEAFF. DNA for the CDR3: TGTGCCAGCAGTGAGGGGATCGGGACAGGGATGAACACTGAAGCTTTCTTT.

The chain recombines TRBV14 with TRBJ2-1; D unclear. Germline lookup yields CDR1 SGHDN and CDR2 FVKESK. The length of the CDR3 is 15 residues. V shed 4 bases and J shed 2 bases, with 12 bases lying between them. For the CDR3, the DNA is TGTGCCAGCAGCCTGACGCGGTTGACCTACAATGAGCAGTTCTTC. Protein sequence: CASSLTRLTYNEQFF.

This clone was detected once. The DNA of the CDR3 is TGTGCCAGCAGTTACGACCCAAGCGGAGGAAACACCATATATTTT. As protein: CASSYDPSGGNTIYF. The V gene is TRBV6-5, the J gene TRBJ1-3; D call uncertain. Germline V gene data show CDR1 as MNHEY and CDR2 as SVGAGI. Between the trimmed V and J ends, which lost 2 bases and 4 bases, there was a span of 12 bases. There are 15 residues in the CDR3.

J is TRBJ2-2 and V is TRBV6-6; 8 bases align to TRBD1. The germline gives CDR1 MNHNY, CDR2 SVGAGI (reference sequence). J was trimmed by 7 bases and V by 4 bases; bases with no gene match: 2. This CDR3 spans 13 amino acids. The CDR3 DNA reads as TGTGCCAGCAGTTGGACAGGGCGCGGGGAGCTGTTTTTT. It yields the protein CASSWTGRGELFF.

This CDR3 reads CASSFRLAGVGGANVLTF. The CDR3 region has the DNA TGTGCCAGCAGCTTTCGACTAGCGGGGGTGGGTGGGGCCAACGTCCTGACTTTC. The chain couples TRBV21-1 to TRBJ2-6; the table's D call TRBD2 went unverified against the DNA. TRBV21-1 is given as a pseudogene. The CDR3 contains 18 residues.

The chain carries TRBV5-1 and TRBJ2-2, with 11 nucleotides matching TRBD2. The CDR3 is made up of 18 amino acids. Germline V CDR1 and CDR2: SGHRS, YFSETQ. V shed 0 bases and J 2 bases; nucleotides not matched to a gene: 6. Written as DNA, the CDR3 is TGCGCCAGCAGCTTGGCCTTAGCGGGGGGGCTCAACACCGGGGAGCTGTTTTTT. Its protein product is CASSLALAGGLNTGELFF.

The CDR3 spells CASSGALSTDTQYF. CDR3 DNA sequence: TGTGCCAGCAGTGGGGCTTTAAGCACAGATACGCAGTATTTT. The V gene is TRBV2, the J gene TRBJ2-3; no clear D gene. The V gene lost 4 bases and the J gene lost 0 bases, with 8 bases spanning the gap. Germline CDR1 SNHLY, CDR2 FYNNEI. The CDR3 runs to 14 residues. Filled out from reference TRBV2 and TRBJ2-3, the complete variable domain reads EPEVTQTPSHQVTQMGQEVILRCVPISNHLYFYWYRQILGQKVEFLVSFYNNEISEKSEIFDDQFSVERPDGSNFTLKIRSTKLEDSAMYFCASSGALSTDTQYFGPGTRLTVL.